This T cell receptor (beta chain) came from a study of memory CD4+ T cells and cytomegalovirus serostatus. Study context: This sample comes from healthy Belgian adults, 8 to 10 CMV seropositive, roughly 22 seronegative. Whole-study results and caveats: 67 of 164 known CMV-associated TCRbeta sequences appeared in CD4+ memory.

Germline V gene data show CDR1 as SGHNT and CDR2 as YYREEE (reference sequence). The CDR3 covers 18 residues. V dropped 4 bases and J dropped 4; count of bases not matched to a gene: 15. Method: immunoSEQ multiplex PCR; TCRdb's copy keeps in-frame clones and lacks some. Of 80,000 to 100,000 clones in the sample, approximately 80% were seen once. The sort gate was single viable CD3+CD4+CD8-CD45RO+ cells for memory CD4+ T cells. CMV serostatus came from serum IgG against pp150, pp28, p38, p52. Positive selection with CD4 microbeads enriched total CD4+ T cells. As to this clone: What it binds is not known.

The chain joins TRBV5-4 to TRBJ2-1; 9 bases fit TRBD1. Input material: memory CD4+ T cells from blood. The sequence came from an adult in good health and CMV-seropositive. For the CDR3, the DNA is TGTGCCAGCAGCATGACAGGGGGAGGGAGAGGTGTGTACAATGAGCAGTTCTTC. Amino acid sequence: CASSMTGGGRGVYNEQFF.